A selection of T cell receptor beta chains follows, all from one sample in a study of T cell responses to AZD1222 COVID-19 vaccine. Here immunoSEQ multiplex PCR was the method, and the copy in TCRdb shows in-frame clones only, minus some. The sample records about 100,000 clones, approximately 87% being singletons. Sequencing used peripheral blood, obtained on day 0 of AZD1222 vaccination. Receptors were obtained from an adult in good health. CDR3s leave out the opening cysteine and the closing phenylalanine or tryptophan.

J | length | V | CDR3
TRBJ1-5 | 14 | TRBV4-2 | ASSRRGQGRNQPQH
TRBJ1-2 | 14 | TRBV27 | ASSLNWDRGNYGYT
TRBJ2-1 | 13 | TRBV6-5 | ASSYGQGAYNEQF
TRBJ2-7 | 12 | TRBV6-2/TRBV6-3 | ASSYSGAPYEQY
TRBJ1-1 | 11 | TRBV2 | ASALDSNTEAF
TRBJ1-5 | 11 | TRBV6-1 | ASSDRNNQPQH
TRBJ1-1 | 12 | TRBV5-1 | ASSFSSPNTEAF
TRBJ1-6 | 13 | TRBV5-1 | ASSRSSADDSPLH
TRBJ2-7 | 14 | TRBV27 | ASSFRGRGAPDEQY
TRBJ1-2 | 16 | TRBV6-2/TRBV6-3 | ASSYLGRVGKGRGGYT
TRBJ1-5 | 11 | TRBV7-2 | ASSLGANQPQH
TRBJ2-7 | 13 | TRBV18 | ASSPRTGTGDEQY
TRBJ2-7 | 11 | TRBV28 | ASLTGQGYEQY
TRBJ2-7 | 13 | TRBV11-2 | ASRPISGASYEQY
TRBJ2-5 | 11 | TRBV18 | ASSPSQQETQY
TRBJ2-3 | 14 | TRBV18 | ASSLAGGPAADTQY
TRBJ1-1 | 10 | TRBV7-9 | ASSPEDTEAF
TRBJ1-5 | 14 | TRBV19 | ASSIELGRANQPQH
TRBJ1-5 | 13 | TRBV5-5 | ASSLGQSSNQPQH
TRBJ2-5 | 16 | TRBV3-1/TRBV3-2 | ASSQRVLRGGYQETQY
TRBJ1-1 | 11 | TRBV3-1/TRBV3-2 | ASSQDGGTEAF
TRBJ1-2 | 13 | TRBV5-5 | ASSLAGVTNYGYT
TRBJ2-7 | 13 | TRBV7-9 | ASSLAGGRRDEQY
TRBJ2-3 | 14 | TRBV9 | ASSVDPRPLTDTQY
TRBJ1-6 | 13 | TRBV6-5 | ASREQQVRSSPLH
TRBJ2-7 | 14 | TRBV18 | ASSLLTLTATYEQY
TRBJ2-5 | 15 | TRBV11-3 | ASSLVTAGLSRETQY
TRBJ2-7 | 15 | TRBV10-3 | AITAGQGVRKSYEQY
TRBJ1-2 | 15 | TRBV4-3 | ASSQDVGQGSNYGYT
TRBJ2-5 | 11 | TRBV5-1 | ASSWGPRETQY
TRBJ1-2 | 12 | TRBV20-1 | SASYGTANYGYT
TRBJ2-5 | 13 | TRBV6-5 | ASSYEPPLVETQY
TRBJ2-3 | 11 | TRBV24-1 | ATSDGRRDTQY
TRBJ2-3 | 13 | TRBV19 | ASSVGGTTTDTQY
TRBJ2-7 | 12 | TRBV3-1/TRBV3-2 | ASSPQIKSYEQY
TRBJ2-3 | 14 | TRBV5-1 | ASSHGTGGEADTQY
TRBJ2-5 | 16 | TRBV3-1/TRBV3-2 | ASSQDLVASGGTETQY
TRBJ1-3 | 13 | TRBV9 | ASSTRLSPGNTIY
TRBJ1-1 | 10 | TRBV3-1/TRBV3-2 | ASSLGRNEAF
TRBJ1-4 | 13 | TRBV6-5 | ASSYAGPTNEKLF
TRBJ2-1 | 14 | TRBV21-1 | ASTIGGACSYNEQF
TRBJ1-2 | 11 | TRBV24-1 | ATSETGVYGYT
TRBJ2-7 | 12 | TRBV18 | ASSPWGQSYEQY
TRBJ2-5 | 11 | TRBV5-6 | ASSLGLAETQY
TRBJ2-1 | 13 | TRBV5-6 | ASSTGTGDGDEQF